This TCR beta chain stems from a study of T cells after posttransplantation cyclophosphamide. On the day of bone marrow donation, the related graft donor provided peripheral blood. Study results and caveats: Later post-transplant blood repertoires were often dominated by donor CD8+ memory clones. Skin or GI-infiltrating T cells shared few TRB sequences with blood. Recipient CMV seropositivity and CMV reactivation strongly tracked TRB clonality.

Germline V gives CDR1 SGHRS, CDR2 YFSETQ. After removal of 5 bases from V and 6 bases from J, the junction contained 10 bases not matched to a gene. The CDR3 length is 14 residues. This clone was picked up many times. Its specificity is unknown. TCRdb keeps only in-frame clones here, not all; method: immunoSEQ multiplex PCR. This sample carries tens of thousands of clones, none of them present only once. The origin of this receptor is an older woman in good health, CMV-negative, and a related stem cell transplant donor. The chain has TRBV5-1 and TRBJ1-2, with 7 bases matching TRBD1. The material sequenced was PBMCs. The CDR3 DNA sequence: TGCGCCAGCAGTCCAGGGGGAAGAAACAATGGCTACACCTTC. It encodes CASSPGGRNNGYTF.